These 21 T cell receptor beta chains came from one sample sequenced in a study of cytomegalovirus exposure and HLA in healthy donors. Amplification used 60 Vbeta primers and 13 Jbeta primers. Only in-frame clones appear in the TCRdb table, and some are missing; sequencing was by immunoSEQ multiplex PCR. The sample shows just over 150,000 clones, around 88% of them seen only once. The material sequenced was PBMCs. These receptors were obtained from a woman aged 18 to 35 in good health and CMV-seronegative.

This chain links TRBV5-1 with TRBJ1-1, with a possible D match to TRBD1 (5 bases). CDR3 length equals 15 residues. Germline CDR1 is SGHRS and CDR2 is YFSETQ. Trimming removed 0 bases from V and 6 bases from J, with 15 bases in between. For the CDR3, the DNA is TGCGCCAGCAGCTTGGTCTCCCAGGGAACGCCTGAAGCTTTCTTT. Its protein is CASSLVSQGTPEAFF.

V gene TRBV5-1 combines with J gene TRBJ2-1, with 9 positions matching TRBD2. V shed 8 bases and J 4 bases; nucleotides not matched to a gene: 10. Germline CDR1 is SGHRS and CDR2 is YFSETQ. The CDR3 contains 15 residues. The CDR3 loop reads CASGVAGVAYNEQFF. CDR3 DNA sequence: TGCGCCAGTGGTGTAGCGGGGGTCGCTTACAATGAGCAGTTCTTC.

The chain recombines TRBV6-5 with TRBJ1-1; TRBD1 matches 9 bases. The trim removed 7 bases at V and 1 base at J, leaving 1 base unmatched. CDR1 is MNHEY and CDR2 is SVGAGI in the germline V gene. This CDR3 has 13 amino acids. The CDR3 sequence: CASKGQGNTEAFF. In DNA, the CDR3 is TGTGCCAGCAAGGGACAGGGGAACACTGAAGCTTTCTTT.

This chain joins TRBV6-1 and TRBJ2-7; 8 positions match TRBD2. The length of the CDR3 is 15 residues. Trimming removed 5 bases from V and 7 bases from J; junction bases left unmatched: 13. Per germline, CDR1 MNHNS and CDR2 SASEGT. Written as DNA, the CDR3 is TGTGCCAGCAGTACCCGGTTAGCGGGATTTGATGAGCAGTACTTC. Protein product: CASSTRLAGFDEQYF.

The rearrangement uses TRBV29-1 and TRBJ2-7; no definite D call. The CDR3 sequence is 14 residues long. V was trimmed by 6 bases and J by 0 bases, leaving 15 bases between them. CDR1 and CDR2 from the germline V gene are SQVTM and ANQGSEA. CDR3 DNA: TGCAGCGTATCTCACGGAACGGGCTCCTACGAGCAGTACTTC. Translation: CSVSHGTGSYEQYF.

The chain has TRBV27 and TRBJ2-7; 8 bases align to TRBD1. CDR3 length equals 13 residues. Trimming cost V 3 bases and J 6 bases; bases outside gene matches: 4. In germline, CDR1 is MNHEY, CDR2 SMNVEV (reference sequence). The CDR3 DNA reads as TGTGCCAGCAGTTTGCAGGGGGCGGGCGAGCAGTACTTC. Translating it yields CASSLQGAGEQYF.

The chain combines TRBV7-9 with TRBJ1-1; D may be TRBD1 (6 bases). Trimming left V 5 bases short and J 0 bases short, with 13 bases between. The CDR3 is 15 amino acids. From germline, CDR1 is SEHNR and CDR2 FQNEAQ (reference sequence). CDR3 bases: TGTGCCAGCAGCCATAGTACAGGGTTGAACACTGAAGCTTTCTTT. Translated, it gives CASSHSTGLNTEAFF.

The V call is TRBV10-3, the J call TRBJ2-3; 9 bases match TRBD2. Trimming took 3 bases from V and 2 from J; bases not matched to a gene: 3. CDR1 and CDR2 (germline): ENHRY, SYGVKD. This CDR3 spans 15 amino acids. CDR3 DNA sequence: TGTGCCATCAGTGAAAGCGGGGGGTTCACAGATACGCAGTATTTT. Encoded protein: CAISESGGFTDTQYF.

V and J are TRBV27 and TRBJ2-3; D remains unclear. V lost 5 bases and J lost 0, with 15 bases in between. CDR3 length: 16 residues. CDR1 and CDR2 from the germline V gene are MNHEY and SMNVEV (reference sequence). The CDR3 DNA reads TGTGCCAGCAGTCCCTGGGCCATGTCTAGCACAGATACGCAGTATTTT. It specifies CASSPWAMSSTDTQYF.

The gene calls are TRBV2 and TRBJ1-5; weak D call: TRBD1 (6 bases). CDR1 and CDR2 (germline): SNHLY, FYNNEI. V lost 6 bases and J 3 bases, leaving 18 bases between the germline ends. There are 16 residues in the CDR3. The DNA of the CDR3 is TGTGCCAGCAGCGAACAAGGGGGGGAGAACAATCAGCCCCAGCATTTT. This sequence encodes CASSEQGGENNQPQHF.

V usage is TRBV5-1 and J usage is TRBJ2-7; D is possibly TRBD2 (6 bases). The CDR3 length is 14 residues. Trimming took off 4 bases at V and 3 bases at J, with 14 bases between the two ends. CDR1 is SGHRS and CDR2 is YFSETQ in the germline V gene. CDR3 residues: CASSEGRGLYEQYF. CDR3 nucleotides: TGCGCCAGCAGCGAGGGGCGGGGCCTCTACGAGCAGTACTTC.

Worth noting for this clone: The junction departs from the called germline gene at one end, perhaps through a read error. In DNA form, the CDR3 reads TGTTCCAGCAGCCCGTGGACAGATTCGTGGATCTTT. Translation gives CSSSPWTDSWIF. The chain links TRBV7-9 to TRBJ1-1; D possibly corresponds to TRBD1 (6 bases). CDR1 and CDR2 from the germline V gene are SEHNR and FQNEAQ (reference sequence). This CDR3 spans 12 amino acids.

In this sample, this clone turned up a few times. V usage is TRBV5-1 and J usage is TRBJ1-6; tentatively, D is TRBD1 (5 bases). V gave up 2 bases and J gave up 8 bases, with 11 bases separating them. The CDR3 is made up of 14 amino acids. Germline V gene lookup returns CDR1 SGHRS and CDR2 YFSETQ. CDR3 sequence reads: CASSFSTGDSPLHF. CDR3 DNA sequence: TGCGCCAGCAGCTTTTCGACGGGGGATTCACCCCTCCACTTT.

This clone was seen only a few times. The V gene is TRBV4-1, the J gene TRBJ2-7; the D gene is possibly TRBD2 (6 bases). This CDR3 spans 17 amino acids. Per the germline V gene, CDR1 is MGHRA and CDR2 is YSYEKL. Trimming removed 1 base from V and 6 bases from J, with 22 bases in between. CDR3 region: CASSQVSLVAGFGEQYF. DNA for the CDR3: TGCGCCAGCAGCCAAGTTTCCCTGGTGGCGGGATTCGGCGAGCAGTACTTC.

In its sample, this clone was seen once. The chain couples TRBV7-3 to TRBJ2-1, with a weak D call TRBD2 (5 bases). Germline V gene data show CDR1 as SGHTA and CDR2 as FQGTGA. With 5 bases removed from V and 1 base from J, the gap between germline ends came to 15 bases. The CDR3 has 16 amino acids. The CDR3 region has the DNA TGTGCCAGCAGCGACGGAGGCCAGAGGTCCTACAATGAGCAGTTCTTC. It is translated as CASSDGGQRSYNEQFF.

This clone came up once. The chain carries TRBV5-1 and TRBJ2-5; 7 positions agree with TRBD2. V was clipped by 4 bases and J by 3 bases; unmatched bases: 0. CDR1 is SGHRS, CDR2 YFSETQ, per germline. The CDR3 is 12 amino acids. The CDR3 loop is CASSLAEETQYF. CDR3 DNA sequence: TGCGCCAGCAGCCTAGCGGAAGAGACCCAGTACTTC.

The chain employs TRBV29-1 and TRBJ1-1; D is uncertain. This CDR3 has 14 residues. V dropped 8 bases and J dropped 2 bases, with 18 bases sitting between them. Germline V gene lookup returns CDR1 SQVTM and CDR2 ANQGSEA. CDR3 in amino acids: CSTSLGDLNTEAFF. Written as DNA, the CDR3 is TGCAGCACCAGCCTCGGGGATTTAAACACTGAAGCTTTCTTT.

This clone was detected only once. CDR3 amino acids: CASSRTDRRNTEAFF. The CDR3 region has the DNA TGTGCCAGCAGCCGGACCGACAGAAGGAACACTGAAGCTTTCTTT. V usage is TRBV5-4 and J usage is TRBJ1-1; TRBD1 is a possible D gene (5 bases). CDR3 length: 15 residues. V lost 4 bases to trimming and J lost 1 base, with 14 bases between them. Looked up from germline, CDR1 is SGHNT and CDR2 is YYREEE (reference sequence).

The chain joins TRBV28 to TRBJ1-5; TRBD1 is a possible D gene (5 bases). The CDR3 sequence is 16 residues long. Trimming removed 1 base at V and 0 bases at J, with 10 bases between. CDR1 is MDHEN and CDR2 is SYDVKM in the germline V gene. CDR3 amino acids: CASSLLGRGSNQPQHF. CDR3 bases: TGTGCCAGCAGTTTATTGGGGCGGGGTAGCAATCAGCCCCAGCATTTT.

About this clone: The junction differs from germline at one of its ends, possibly a read error. V is TRBV7-9 and J is TRBJ1-2, with unresolved D. The CDR3 is made up of 12 amino acids. Germline lookup yields CDR1 SEHNR and CDR2 FQNEAQ (reference sequence). The CDR3 protein is CASSPGEALFFF. For the CDR3, the DNA is TGTGCCAGCAGCCCCGGGGAGGCTTTATTCTTCTTC.

In this sample, this clone turned up once. The chain recombines TRBV18 with TRBJ2-5, with 7 nucleotides matching TRBD2. CDR3 length: 16 amino acids. J gave up 1 base and V 1 base, and 6 bases lay outside the gene matches. CDR1 and CDR2 from the germline V gene are KGHSH and LQKENI. The CDR3 loop is CASSPRGGISQETQYF. For the CDR3, the DNA is TGTGCCAGCTCACCACGCGGGGGAATATCCCAAGAGACCCAGTACTTC.